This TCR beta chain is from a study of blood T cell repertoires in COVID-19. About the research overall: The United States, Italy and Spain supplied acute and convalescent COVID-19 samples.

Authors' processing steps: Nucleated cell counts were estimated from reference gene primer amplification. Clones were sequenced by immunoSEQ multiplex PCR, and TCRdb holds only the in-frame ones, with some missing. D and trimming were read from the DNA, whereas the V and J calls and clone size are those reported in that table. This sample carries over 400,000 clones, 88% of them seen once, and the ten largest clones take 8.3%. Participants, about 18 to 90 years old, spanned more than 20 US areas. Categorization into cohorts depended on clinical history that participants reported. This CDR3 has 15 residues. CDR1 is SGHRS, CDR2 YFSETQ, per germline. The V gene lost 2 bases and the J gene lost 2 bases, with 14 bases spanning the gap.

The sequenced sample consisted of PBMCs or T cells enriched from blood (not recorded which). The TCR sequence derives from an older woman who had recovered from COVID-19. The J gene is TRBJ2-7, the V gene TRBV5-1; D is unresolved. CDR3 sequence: CASSFLTEPTYEQYF. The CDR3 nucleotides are TGCGCCAGCAGCTTTCTCACCGAGCCTACCTACGAGCAGTACTTC.